The clone carrying this T cell receptor (beta chain) appeared a few times. Its antigen is not identified. This specimen belongs to a study of blood T cells in healthy people across ages. V was pared by 2 bases and J by 2 bases, with 7 bases of the junction left unmatched. Looked up from germline, CDR1 is SGDLS and CDR2 is YYNGEE. The CDR3 is made up of 17 amino acids. Study-level results: For the donors, CMV status was unknown and possibly confounded expanded clonotype changes.

A second 7 to 11 cycle PCR used barcoded and J-beta primers. Sequencing recovered at least 2.5 million CDR3-containing paired-end reads from each sample. One entry per CDR3 protein results from TCRdb running MiXCR on the 5' RACE reads. The table shows about 1.6 million distinct CDR3 sequences, with about 35% occurring only once. V and J are TRBV9 and TRBJ2-5; 12 bases are a match to TRBD2. The sequenced sample consisted of blood. The source of this sequence is a woman aged 25 to 39 in good health. This CDR3 reads CASSVRLAGELQETQYF. The CDR3 region has the DNA TGTGCCAGCAGCGTTCGACTAGCGGGGGAATTACAAGAGACCCAGTACTTC.